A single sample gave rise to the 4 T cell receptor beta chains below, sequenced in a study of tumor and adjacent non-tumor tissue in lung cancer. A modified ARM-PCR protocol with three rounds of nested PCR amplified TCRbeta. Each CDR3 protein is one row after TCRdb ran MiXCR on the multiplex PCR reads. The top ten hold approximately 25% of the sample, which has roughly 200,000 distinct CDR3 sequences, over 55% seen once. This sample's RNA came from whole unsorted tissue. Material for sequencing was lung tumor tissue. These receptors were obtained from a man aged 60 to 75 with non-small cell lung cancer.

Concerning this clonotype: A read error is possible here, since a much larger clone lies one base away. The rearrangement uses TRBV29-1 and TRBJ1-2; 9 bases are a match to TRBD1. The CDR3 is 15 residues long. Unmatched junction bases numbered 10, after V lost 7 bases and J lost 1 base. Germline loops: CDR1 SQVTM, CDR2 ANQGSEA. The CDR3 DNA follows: TGCAGCGGGGGAGGGACAGGGACTAGTAACTATGGCTACACCTTC. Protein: CSGGGTGTSNYGYTF.

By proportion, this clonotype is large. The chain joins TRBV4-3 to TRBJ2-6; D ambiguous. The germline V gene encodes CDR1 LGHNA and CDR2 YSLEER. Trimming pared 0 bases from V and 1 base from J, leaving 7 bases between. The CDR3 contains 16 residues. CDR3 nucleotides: TGCGCCAGCAGCCAAGAGGCGGTGTCTGGGGCCAACGTCCTGACTTTC. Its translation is CASSQEAVSGANVLTF.

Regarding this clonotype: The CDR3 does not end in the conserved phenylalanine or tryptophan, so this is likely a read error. CDR3 protein: CPSSQEESSGSSYPETQYL. The CDR3 nucleotides read TGTCCCAGCAGCCAAGAAGAGTCTAGCGGGAGTTCTTATCCAGAGACCCAGTACTTA. The rearrangement links TRBV4-2 to TRBJ2-5; TRBD2 matches 10 bases. The CDR3 covers 19 residues. Germline CDR1 reads LGHNA; CDR2 reads YNFKEQ.

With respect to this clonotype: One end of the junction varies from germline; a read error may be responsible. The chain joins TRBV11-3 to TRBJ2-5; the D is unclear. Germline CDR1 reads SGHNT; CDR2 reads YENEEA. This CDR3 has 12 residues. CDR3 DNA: TGTGCCACCAGCTTCCCCCAGGAGACCCAGTACTTC. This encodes CATSFPQETQYF. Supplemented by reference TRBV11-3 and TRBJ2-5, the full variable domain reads EAGVVQSPRYKIIEKKQPVAFWCNPISGHNTLYWYLQNLGQGPELLIRYENEEAVDDSQLPKDRFSAERLKGVDSTLKIQPAELGDSAVYLCATSFPQETQYFGPGTRLLVL.